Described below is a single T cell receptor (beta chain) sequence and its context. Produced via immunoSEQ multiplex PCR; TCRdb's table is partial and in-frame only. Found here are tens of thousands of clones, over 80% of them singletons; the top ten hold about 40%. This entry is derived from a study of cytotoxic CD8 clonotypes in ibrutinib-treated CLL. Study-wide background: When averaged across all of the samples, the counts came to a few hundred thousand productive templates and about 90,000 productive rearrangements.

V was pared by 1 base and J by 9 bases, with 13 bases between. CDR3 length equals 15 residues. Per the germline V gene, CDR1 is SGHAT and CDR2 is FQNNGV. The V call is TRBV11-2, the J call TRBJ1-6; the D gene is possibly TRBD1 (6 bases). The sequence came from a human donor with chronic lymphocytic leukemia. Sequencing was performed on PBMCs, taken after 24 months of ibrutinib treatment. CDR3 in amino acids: CASSLAFRTASPLHF. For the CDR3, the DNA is TGTGCCAGCAGCTTAGCATTTAGGACAGCTTCACCCCTCCACTTT.